This T cell receptor (beta chain) was found in a study of T cells in Graves' hyperthyroidism and ophthalmopathy. Amplified regions were TCR beta CDR3 sequences from RNA transcripts. Initially, a first-round RT-PCR of the TCR CDR3 employed the HTBI primer set. TCRdb recomputed calls from the multiplex PCR reads with MiXCR, one row per CDR3 protein. The sample includes more than 300,000 distinct CDR3 sequences, roughly 15% of them seen just once. Based on clinical symptoms, serum thyroxine and TRAb, thyroid ultrasound and orbital computed tomography, diagnoses were reached. Overall study findings and caveats: In the blood, most expanded thyroid clonotypes above 0.001 appeared as well. In simple terms, a model built on 13 V-J features told ophthalmopathy apart from stable hyperthyroidism.

The sample holds many counts of this clonotype. Its antigen is still unknown. The CDR3 sequence is 13 residues long. Germline V lookup: CDR1 SGDLS, CDR2 YYNGEE. The V and J ends lost 3 bases and 4 bases respectively, with 10 bases between them. The sequence was collected from a woman younger than 45 with Graves' hyperthyroidism that later progressed to Graves' ophthalmopathy. The sequencing sample was made of blood. The V gene is TRBV9, the J gene TRBJ1-2, with TRBD1 as a possible D gene (5 bases). The CDR3 spells CASSAPTGYGYTF. The CDR3 coding sequence is TGTGCCAGCAGCGCTCCCACAGGCTATGGCTACACCTTC.